Included here is one T cell receptor beta chain sequence, with context. This clone's antigen is unknown. The input lacks base qualities; no much larger clone sits a single base away. To identify antigen-specific CD4+ T cell clonotypes by their expansion, the ViraFEST assay first stimulated PBMC with viral peptide pools and then applied TCR sequencing. After more than 9 days of culture, CD4+ T cells were isolated with the EasySep CD4+ T cell isolation kit. Each participant received two doses of an mRNA SARS-CoV-2 vaccine, either BNT162b2 or mRNA-1273. Negative nucleocapsid antibody results before and after vaccination confirmed that the healthy vaccine recipients had no prior SARS-CoV-2 infection. Each well held two million PBMC cultured in IMDM containing roughly 5% human AB serum, roughly 9.6 IU/ml IL-2 and gentamicin, along with approximately 10 ug/ml peptides. Half of the culture medium was replaced with fresh IL-2-containing medium on days 3 and 7. Each peptide stimulation condition was cultured in triplicate wells unless otherwise noted. Using Ficoll-Paque Plus gradient centrifugation, PBMC were separated from whole blood and then either used fresh or cryopreserved at -140C. The overlapping peptide pools covered the spike proteins of SARS-CoV-2 and of the common cold coronaviruses HCoV-NL63, HCoV-OC43 and HCoV-229E. Genomic DNA was extracted from cultured CD4+ T cells with the QIAamp micro DNA kit.

The data were obtained in a study of vaccination effects on CD4 cells after COVID-19 (dated by TCRdb to the early 2020s). Describing the broader study: Post-vaccine samples across the study were collected a median of 72 days after the second dose, with a range of 14 to 241. Altogether, over 9 COVID-19 convalescent patients and 4 SARS-CoV-2-naive healthy vaccine recipients made up the full study. Cultures from other donors in the study were sequenced using the Oncomine TCR Beta short-read assay on an Illumina iSeq 100. In both COVID-19 convalescent patients and infection-naive vaccine recipients, the study compared SARS-CoV-2 spike-specific CD4+ TCR repertoires from before mRNA vaccination with those from after it. Results and caveats for the whole study, not just this receptor: Clones induced by infection and clones induced by vaccination both contracted markedly at late timepoints after vaccination, which fits with T cell responses waning over time. In healthy vaccine recipients, vaccine-induced clones were almost all SARS-CoV-2 mono-reactive, with only 1 of 255 being cross-reactive with common cold coronaviruses. Limitations of the study were the small number of convalescent patients and the absence of early post-infection timepoints.

The library was produced with the immunoSEQ multiplex PCR assay. DNA from the cultured, isolated CD4+ T cells was subjected to TCR beta CDR3 sequencing. On the study's bioinformatics: Non-productive TCR sequences were removed and reads were trimmed to the CDR3 region, keeping CDR3s of at least 7 amino acids. Antigen-specific clonotypes were identified using the MANAFEST web app by comparison of expansion in peptide wells against reference cultures. Positive clones required FDR<0.05 expansion versus reference and all other wells, odds ratio above 5, and frequency above 0.1% in two replicate wells. Clonotypes significantly expanded in SARS-CoV-2 spike wells and in at least one common cold coronavirus spike condition were defined as cross-reactive. Levenshtein distance calculated with the stringdist R package was used to assess CDR3 similarity, and unrooted trees were constructed with ape in R 3.6.1. As stored in TCRdb, this immuneACCESS dataset retains in-frame rearrangements with V and J assigned. A fraction of the clones does not appear; measured against another copy, unresolved V genes explain less than half of the discrepancy, and the remainder lacks a known reason. The D gene and trimming were derived from the DNA, and the V and J assignments and clone size from that table. The sample includes some 30,000 clones, with less than 80% observed a single time. The top ten clones comprise nearly 9% of the sample.

Reading the germline V gene (reference sequence) gives CDR1 LNHNV and CDR2 YYDKDF. V loses 0 bases of germline sequence and J loses 3 bases, and the interval between the two ends is 1 base. There are 12 amino acids in the CDR3, from cysteine to phenylalanine inclusive. Only the CDR3 DNA stays, 36 bases, in frame from base 1. The chain employs TRBV15 and TRBJ2-3; no D gene is confidently identified. Source: CD4+ T cells from PBMCs cultured with SARS-CoV-2 spike peptides, taken after COVID-19 vaccination. In the paper's terms, the cell subset or site label means: SARS-CoV-2 spike overlapping peptide pool stimulation. The TCR was taken from a human donor who received a COVID-19 vaccine. The DNA sequence is given as TGTGCCACCAGCAGAGATACAGATACGCAGTATTTT. This sequence encodes CATSRDTDTQYF.